This entry features one TCR beta chain sequence. The antigen remains unidentified. Sequencing used immunoSEQ multiplex PCR; TCRdb keeps in-frame clones, though not all of them. The sample lists about 93,000 clones, about 91% occurring once. These data are taken from a study of OX40 agonist ivuxolimab in advanced cancers. Findings and limits, study-wide: At doses 0.1 to 3.0 mg/kg, CD4+ and CD8+ clones expanded.

The CDR3 loop spans 13 amino acids. In germline, CDR1 is SNHLY, CDR2 FYNNEI. V lost 7 bases to trimming and J lost 5 bases, with 14 bases between them. The gene calls are TRBV2 and TRBJ2-5; the D gene is possibly TRBD2 (5 bases). The receptor was isolated from an adult with an advanced solid tumor such as melanoma, head and neck, liver or kidney cancer. The sample here was CD4+ or CD8+ T cells sorted from blood, taken in a trial of the OX40 agonist ivuxolimab. CDR3 sequence: CASNFRGLETQYF. The DNA for the CDR3 is TGTGCCAGCAATTTCCGGGGATTGGAGACCCAGTACTTC.